This T cell receptor (beta chain) derives from a study of technical replicates of blood from a few donors. The junction had 4 bases not matched to a gene; V was cut back by 5 bases and J by 1 base. Germline-derived CDR1 and CDR2 are SQVTM and ANQGSEA. This CDR3 is built from 13 residues. Produced via immunoSEQ multiplex PCR; TCRdb's table is partial and in-frame only. The sample has some 68,000 clones, 95% to 96% seen once. The J gene is TRBJ1-2, the V gene TRBV29-1, with 7 nucleotides matching TRBD1. Sequenced input: T cells isolated from PBMCs. The receptor comes from a human donor in good health. The CDR3 coding sequence is TGCAGCGTTCGGACAGGAGTTAACTATGGCTACACCTTC. It is translated as CSVRTGVNYGYTF.